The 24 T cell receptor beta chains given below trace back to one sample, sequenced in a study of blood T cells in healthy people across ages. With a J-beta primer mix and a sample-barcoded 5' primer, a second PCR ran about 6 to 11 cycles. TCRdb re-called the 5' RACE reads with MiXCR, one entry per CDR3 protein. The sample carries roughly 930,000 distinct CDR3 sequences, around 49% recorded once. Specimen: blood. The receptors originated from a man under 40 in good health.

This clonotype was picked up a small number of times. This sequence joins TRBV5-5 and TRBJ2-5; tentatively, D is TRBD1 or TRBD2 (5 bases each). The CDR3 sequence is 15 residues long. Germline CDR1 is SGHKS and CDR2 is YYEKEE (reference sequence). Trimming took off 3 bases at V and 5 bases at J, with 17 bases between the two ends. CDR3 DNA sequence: TGTGCCAGCAGCTCCTTTGGGGGTAGTCTGGAGACCCAGTACTTC. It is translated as CASSSFGGSLETQYF.

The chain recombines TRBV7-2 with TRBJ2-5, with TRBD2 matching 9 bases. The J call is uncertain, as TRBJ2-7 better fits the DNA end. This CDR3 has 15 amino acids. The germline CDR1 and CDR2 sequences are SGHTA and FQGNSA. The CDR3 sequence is CASLPRGGALGEQYF. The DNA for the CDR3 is TGTGCCAGCCTCCCGCGCGGGGGGGCCTTAGGCGAGCAGTACTTC.

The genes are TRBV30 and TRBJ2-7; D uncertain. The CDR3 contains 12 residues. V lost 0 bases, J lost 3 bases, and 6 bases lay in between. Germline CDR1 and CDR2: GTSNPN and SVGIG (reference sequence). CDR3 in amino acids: CAWSVHYYEQYF. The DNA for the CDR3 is TGTGCCTGGAGTGTTCACTACTACGAGCAGTACTTC.

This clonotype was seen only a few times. DNA for the CDR3: TGTGCCAGCAGCCCAGGTGGGACAGGGATCAATGAGCAGTTCTTC. It encodes CASSPGGTGINEQFF. The J gene is TRBJ2-1, the V gene TRBV13; 9 bases fit TRBD1. The CDR3 has 15 residues. Germline V gene lookup returns CDR1 PRHDT and CDR2 FYEKMQ (reference sequence). J gave up 6 bases and V 5 bases, and 8 bases lay outside the gene matches.

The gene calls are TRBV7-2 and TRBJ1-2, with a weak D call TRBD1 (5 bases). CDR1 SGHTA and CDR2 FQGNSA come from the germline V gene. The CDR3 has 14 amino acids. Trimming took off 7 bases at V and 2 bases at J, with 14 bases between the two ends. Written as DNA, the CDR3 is TGTGCCAGCACCACCATCGGGGGGAACTATGGCTACACCTTC. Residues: CASTTIGGNYGYTF.

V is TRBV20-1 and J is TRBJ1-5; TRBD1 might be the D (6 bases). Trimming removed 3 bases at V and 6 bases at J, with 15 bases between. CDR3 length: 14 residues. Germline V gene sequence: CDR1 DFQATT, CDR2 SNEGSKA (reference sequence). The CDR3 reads CSARAQGMAQPQHF. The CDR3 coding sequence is TGCAGTGCTAGGGCTCAGGGGATGGCTCAGCCCCAGCATTTT.

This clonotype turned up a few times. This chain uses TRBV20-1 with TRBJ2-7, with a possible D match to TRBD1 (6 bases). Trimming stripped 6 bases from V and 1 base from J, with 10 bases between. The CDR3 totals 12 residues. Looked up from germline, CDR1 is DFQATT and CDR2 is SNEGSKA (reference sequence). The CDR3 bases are TGCAGTGCCCCACAGGGTTCCTACGAGCAGTACTTC. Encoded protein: CSAPQGSYEQYF.

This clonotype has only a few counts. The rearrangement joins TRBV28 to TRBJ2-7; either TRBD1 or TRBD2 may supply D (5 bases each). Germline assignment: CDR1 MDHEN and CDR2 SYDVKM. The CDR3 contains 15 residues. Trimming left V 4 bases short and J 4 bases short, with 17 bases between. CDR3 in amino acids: CASSSPPGTGYEQYF. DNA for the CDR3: TGTGCCAGCAGTTCCCCTCCCGGGACGGGATACGAGCAGTACTTC.

The CDR3 nucleotides are TGTGCCAGCAGCCTGGGGAAATGGACAAACACCGGGGAGCTGTTTTTT. This encodes CASSLGKWTNTGELFF. The rearrangement joins TRBV5-6 to TRBJ2-2; a possible D gene is TRBD1 (5 bases). The V end was cut by 4 bases, the J end by 2 bases, with 15 bases between. CDR3 length: 16 residues. Germline CDR1 SGHDT, CDR2 YYEEEE.

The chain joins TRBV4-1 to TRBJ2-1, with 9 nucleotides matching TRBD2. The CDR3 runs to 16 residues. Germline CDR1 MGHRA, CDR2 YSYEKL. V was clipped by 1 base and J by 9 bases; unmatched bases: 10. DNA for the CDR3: TGCGCCAGCAGCCAAGGGACGGCTAGCGGGGAGGGTGAGCAGTTCTTC. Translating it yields CASSQGTASGEGEQFF.

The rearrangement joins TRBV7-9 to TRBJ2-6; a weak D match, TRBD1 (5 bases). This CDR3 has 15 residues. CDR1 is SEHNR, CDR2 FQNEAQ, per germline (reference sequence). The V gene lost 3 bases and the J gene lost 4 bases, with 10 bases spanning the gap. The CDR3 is CASSFRDKGANVLTF. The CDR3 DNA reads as TGTGCCAGCAGCTTCAGGGATAAAGGGGCCAACGTCCTGACTTTC.

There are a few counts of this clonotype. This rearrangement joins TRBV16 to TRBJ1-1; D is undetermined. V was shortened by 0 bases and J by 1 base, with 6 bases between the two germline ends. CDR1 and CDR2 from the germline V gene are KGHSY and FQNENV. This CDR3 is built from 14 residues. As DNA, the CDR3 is TGTGCCAGCAGCCAATCGGCCTCGAACACTGAAGCTTTCTTT. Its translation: CASSQSASNTEAFF.

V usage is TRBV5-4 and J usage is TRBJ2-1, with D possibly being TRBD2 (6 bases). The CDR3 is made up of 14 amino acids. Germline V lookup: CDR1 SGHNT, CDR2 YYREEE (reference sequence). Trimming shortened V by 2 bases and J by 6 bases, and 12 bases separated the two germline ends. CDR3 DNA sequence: TGTGCCAGCAGCTTCCCTGGAGCGGGCAATGAGCAGTTCTTC. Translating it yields CASSFPGAGNEQFF.

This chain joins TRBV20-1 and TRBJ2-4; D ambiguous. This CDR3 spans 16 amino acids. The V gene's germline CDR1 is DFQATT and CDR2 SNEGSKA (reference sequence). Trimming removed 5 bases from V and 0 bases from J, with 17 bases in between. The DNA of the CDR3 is TGCAGTGCTCGCTCGTCAAATACAGTAGCCAAAAACATTCAGTACTTC. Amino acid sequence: CSARSSNTVAKNIQYF.

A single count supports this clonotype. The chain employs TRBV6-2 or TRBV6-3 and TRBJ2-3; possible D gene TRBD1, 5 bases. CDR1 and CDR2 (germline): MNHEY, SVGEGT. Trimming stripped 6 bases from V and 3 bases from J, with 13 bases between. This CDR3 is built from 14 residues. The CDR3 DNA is TGTGCCAGCAGAATGGGGCATGAGACAGATACGCAGTATTTT. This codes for CASRMGHETDTQYF.

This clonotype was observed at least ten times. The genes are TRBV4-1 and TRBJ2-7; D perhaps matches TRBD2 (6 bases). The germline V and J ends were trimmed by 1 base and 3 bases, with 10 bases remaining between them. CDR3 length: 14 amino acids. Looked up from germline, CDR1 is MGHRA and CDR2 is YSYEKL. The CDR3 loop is CASSQGTGDYEQYF. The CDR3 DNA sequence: TGCGCCAGCAGCCAAGGAACGGGGGACTACGAGCAGTACTTC.

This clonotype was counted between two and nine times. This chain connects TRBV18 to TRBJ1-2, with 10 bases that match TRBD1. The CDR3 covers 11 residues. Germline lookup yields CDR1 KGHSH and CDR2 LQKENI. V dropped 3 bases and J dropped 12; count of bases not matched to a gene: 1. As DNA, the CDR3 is TGTGCCAGCTCACCCGGACAGGGGGACACCTTC. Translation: CASSPGQGDTF. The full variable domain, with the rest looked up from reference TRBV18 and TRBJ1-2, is NAGVMQNPRHLVRRRGQEARLRCSPMKGHSHVYWYRQLPEEGLKFMVYLQKENIIDESGMPKERFSAEFPKEGPSILRIQQVVRGDSAAYFCASSPGQGDTFGSGTRLTVV.

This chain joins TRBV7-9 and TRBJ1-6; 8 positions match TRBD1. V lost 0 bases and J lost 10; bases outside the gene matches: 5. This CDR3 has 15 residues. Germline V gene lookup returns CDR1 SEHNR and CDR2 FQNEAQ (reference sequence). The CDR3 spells CASSLASGGRSPLHF. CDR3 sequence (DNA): TGTGCCAGCAGCTTAGCCTCAGGGGGCAGATCACCCCTCCACTTT.

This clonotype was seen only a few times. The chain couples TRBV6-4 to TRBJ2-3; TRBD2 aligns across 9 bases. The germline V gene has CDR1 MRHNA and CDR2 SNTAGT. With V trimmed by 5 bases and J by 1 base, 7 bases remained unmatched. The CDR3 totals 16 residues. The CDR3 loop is CASSPEASGGTDTQYF. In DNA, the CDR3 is TGTGCCAGCAGTCCCGAGGCTAGCGGGGGCACAGATACGCAGTATTTT.

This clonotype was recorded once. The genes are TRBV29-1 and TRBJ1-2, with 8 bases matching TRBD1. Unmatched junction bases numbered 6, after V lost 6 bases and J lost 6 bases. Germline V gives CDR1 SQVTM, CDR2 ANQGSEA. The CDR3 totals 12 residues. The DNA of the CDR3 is TGCAGCGTGATGGGACAGGTTAATGGCTACACCTTC. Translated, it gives CSVMGQVNGYTF.

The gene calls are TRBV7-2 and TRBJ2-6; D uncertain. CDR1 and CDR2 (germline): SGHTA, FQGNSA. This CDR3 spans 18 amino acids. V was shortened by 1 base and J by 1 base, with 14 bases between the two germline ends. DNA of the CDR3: TGTGCCAGCAGCTTAGGTGCCCCAGTGGGGTCTGGGGCCAACGTCCTGACTTTC. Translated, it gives CASSLGAPVGSGANVLTF.

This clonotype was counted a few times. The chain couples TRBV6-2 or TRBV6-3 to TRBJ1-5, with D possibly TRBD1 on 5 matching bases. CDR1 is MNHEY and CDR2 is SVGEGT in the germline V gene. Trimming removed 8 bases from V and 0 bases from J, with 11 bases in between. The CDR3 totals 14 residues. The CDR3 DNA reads TGTGCCAGCTGCCAACAGGCTAGCAATCAGCCCCAGCATTTT. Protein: CASCQQASNQPQHF.

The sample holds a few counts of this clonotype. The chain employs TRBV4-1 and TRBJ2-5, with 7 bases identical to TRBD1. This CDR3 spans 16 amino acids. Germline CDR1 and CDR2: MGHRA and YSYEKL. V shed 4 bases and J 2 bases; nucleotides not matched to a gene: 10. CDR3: CASSRRGQNLQETQYF. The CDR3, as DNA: TGCGCCAGCAGCCGCAGGGGACAGAACCTTCAAGAGACCCAGTACTTC.

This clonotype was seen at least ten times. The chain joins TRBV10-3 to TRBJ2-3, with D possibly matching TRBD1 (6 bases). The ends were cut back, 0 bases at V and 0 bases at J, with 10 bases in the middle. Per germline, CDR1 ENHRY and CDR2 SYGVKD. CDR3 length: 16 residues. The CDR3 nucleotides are TGTGCCATCAGTGAGTCCCCTGGACAGAGCACAGATACGCAGTATTTT. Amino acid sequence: CAISESPGQSTDTQYF.